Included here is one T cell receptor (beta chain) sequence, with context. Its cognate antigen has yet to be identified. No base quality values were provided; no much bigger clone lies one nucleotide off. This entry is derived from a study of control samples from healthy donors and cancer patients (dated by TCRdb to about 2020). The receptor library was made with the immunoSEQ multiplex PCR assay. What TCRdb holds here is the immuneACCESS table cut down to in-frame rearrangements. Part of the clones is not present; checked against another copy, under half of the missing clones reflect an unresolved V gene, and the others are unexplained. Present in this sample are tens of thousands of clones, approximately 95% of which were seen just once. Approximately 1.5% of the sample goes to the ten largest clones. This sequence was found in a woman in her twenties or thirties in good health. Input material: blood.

At the DNA level, the sequence is TGTGCCAGCAGTTTATCGATAATTGGGGAACCTAACTATGGCTACACCTTC. This sequence encodes CASSLSIIGEPNYGYTF. Rearrangement joined TRBV27 to TRBJ1-2; no D gene can be assigned with confidence. The CDR3 sequence holds 17 residues, the cysteine and phenylalanine included. Only the CDR3 part of the read is kept: 51 bases, read in frame from the first base. Sequences MNHEY (CDR1) and SMNVEV (CDR2) are obtained from the germline V gene (reference sequence). V was cut back by 0 bases and J by 0 bases, leaving a gap of 14 bases between them.